The 15 T cell receptor beta chains below all came from one sample that was sequenced in a study of T-cell reconstitution after alpha-beta-depleted transplantation in children. Molecular barcoding with unique molecular identifiers was used for the TCRbeta library. MiXCR, applied by TCRdb to the PCR reads, yields one record per CDR3 protein. The table records 300,000 to 400,000 distinct CDR3 sequences, more than 20% of them present only once. The input for sequencing was PBMCs, mostly from graft donor cells, taken 180 days after TCRalphabeta/CD19-depleted stem cell transplant. These receptor sequences come from a male patient between 10 and 17 years old who had a stem cell transplant for acute lymphoblastic leukemia, so the T cells may come from the graft donor.

This clonotype was observed a few times. The gene calls are TRBV12-3 or TRBV12-4 and TRBJ2-5; D is undetermined. V was cut by 10 bases and J by 2 bases, with 5 bases left in between. The CDR3 runs 10 residues. The CDR3: CATTQETQYF. The DNA for the CDR3 is TGTGCCACGACTCAAGAGACCCAGTACTTC.

This clonotype has a handful of counts. V is TRBV5-1 and J is TRBJ1-3; D gene unclear. There are 12 residues in the CDR3. V was trimmed by 2 bases and J by 4 bases, leaving 4 bases between them. CDR1 and CDR2 from the germline V gene are SGHRS and YFSETQ. The CDR3 protein is CASSFPGNTIYF. DNA for the CDR3: TGCGCCAGCAGCTTCCCAGGAAACACCATATATTTT.

The V and J genes are TRBV11-2 and TRBJ2-2; D is uncertain. V was clipped by 1 base and J by 4 bases, with 19 bases between them. The V gene's germline CDR1 is SGHAT and CDR2 FQNNGV. The CDR3 consists of 18 residues. CDR3 DNA sequence: TGTGCCAGCAGCTTAGTAGAGTTAGCCGGAGTACGCACCGGGGAGCTGTTTTTT. This translates into CASSLVELAGVRTGELFF.

This rearrangement joins TRBV20-1 to TRBJ2-7; maybe TRBD2 (5 bases). Germline V CDR1 and CDR2: DFQATT, SNEGSKA (reference sequence). The ends were cut back, 8 bases at V and 1 base at J, with 15 bases in the middle. The CDR3 has 13 residues. CDR3 DNA sequence: TGCAGTACTGGGAGTACCGTGTCCTACGAGCAGTACTTC. Its protein product is CSTGSTVSYEQYF.

This clonotype occurred a few times. This chain uses TRBV5-6 with TRBJ2-1, with D possibly matching TRBD1 (5 bases). Germline V lookup: CDR1 SGHDT, CDR2 YYEEEE. The germline V and J ends were trimmed by 1 base and 3 bases, with 8 bases remaining between them. The CDR3 totals 14 residues. The CDR3 DNA follows: TGTGCCAGCAGCTTGTACAGGTTCTACAATGAGCAGTTCTTC. It encodes CASSLYRFYNEQFF.

V usage is TRBV29-1 and J usage is TRBJ1-5; tentative D call: TRBD1 (5 bases). V lost 3 bases, J lost 7 bases, and 10 bases lay in between. Germline-derived CDR1 and CDR2 are SQVTM and ANQGSEA. The CDR3 consists of 12 residues. CDR3 loop: CSVEGPGQPQHF. The CDR3 bases are TGCAGCGTTGAGGGACCTGGGCAGCCCCAGCATTTT.

This clonotype came up a few times. The V call is TRBV7-6, the J call TRBJ2-1, with 7 bases aligning to TRBD1. This CDR3 has 15 residues. CDR1 SGHVS and CDR2 FNYEAQ come from the germline V gene. V was pared by 5 bases and J by 9 bases, with 13 bases of the junction left unmatched. Here the CDR3 reads CASSPLRDHRGEQFF. The CDR3 nucleotides are TGTGCCAGCAGCCCGCTCCGGGACCACAGGGGTGAGCAGTTCTTC.

In this sample, this clonotype turned up a few times. The chain joins TRBV4-1 to TRBJ1-2; a weak D match, TRBD1 (5 bases). From germline, CDR1 is MGHRA and CDR2 YSYEKL. The length of the CDR3 is 17 residues. Trimming took 2 bases from V and 4 from J, leaving 20 bases between them. The CDR3 reads CASSQSYETERLYGYTF. CDR3 DNA: TGCGCCAGCAGCCAATCTTACGAGACAGAGCGGCTCTATGGCTACACCTTC.

The gene calls are TRBV11-2 and TRBJ2-5; D may be TRBD2 (5 bases). Per the germline V gene, CDR1 is SGHAT and CDR2 is FQNNGV. The CDR3 extends over 14 amino acids. V lost 1 base and J lost 3, with 9 bases in between. Written as DNA, the CDR3 is TGTGCCAGCAGCTTAGTTCGGGGAAAAGAGACCCAGTACTTC. This sequence encodes CASSLVRGKETQYF.

This clonotype was picked up a small number of times. V usage is TRBV18 and J usage is TRBJ2-7, with D possibly matching TRBD1 (5 bases). Germline lookup yields CDR1 KGHSH and CDR2 LQKENI. V dropped 5 bases and J dropped 2 bases, with 16 bases sitting between them. This CDR3 region has 15 residues. CDR3 sequence (DNA): TGTGCCAGCTCATCGACAGCTAGTTCCGCCTACGAGCAGTACTTC. It specifies CASSSTASSAYEQYF.

This clonotype has just a few counts. The chain joins TRBV11-2 to TRBJ1-1; D might be TRBD1 (5 bases). The germline gives CDR1 SGHAT, CDR2 FQNNGV. The CDR3 is 14 residues long. V was cut by 4 bases and J by 1 base, with 10 bases left in between. The CDR3 here is CASSSRGENTEAFF. CDR3 nucleotides: TGTGCCAGCAGCTCCAGAGGGGAGAACACTGAAGCTTTCTTT.

V is TRBV27 and J is TRBJ1-5; 8 nucleotides align to TRBD1. Germline CDR1 is MNHEY and CDR2 is SMNVEV (reference sequence). The CDR3 contains 21 residues. V trimming: 8 bases; J trimming: 3 bases; junction bases outside the gene matches: 27. The CDR3 reads CASGPKQRTGRFKLPNQPQHF. The DNA for the CDR3 is TGTGCCAGCGGTCCCAAACAGCGGACAGGGAGATTTAAGCTTCCCAATCAGCCCCAGCATTTT.

The rearrangement links TRBV5-1 to TRBJ2-1, with D possibly being TRBD1 (6 bases). V was clipped by 2 bases and J by 5 bases, with 14 bases between them. The CDR3 sequence is 15 residues long. Germline V gives CDR1 SGHRS, CDR2 YFSETQ. The CDR3 spells CASSFLTGANNEQFF. The DNA of the CDR3 is TGCGCCAGCAGCTTCCTGACAGGCGCCAACAATGAGCAGTTCTTC.

The J gene is TRBJ2-3, the V gene TRBV6-1; 10 bases fit TRBD2. Germline V gene sequence: CDR1 MNHNS, CDR2 SASEGT. This CDR3 spans 14 amino acids. Losses at the gene ends were 7 bases for V and 5 bases for J; bases not matched to a gene: 6. In DNA, the CDR3 is TGTGCCAGCACCCAAGCGGGAGGGCGAGATACGCAGTATTTT. This gives the protein CASTQAGGRDTQYF.

In nucleotides, the CDR3 is TGTGCCAGCAGCGTAGGCGGACTAGCCACAGATACGCAGTATTTT. Protein sequence: CASSVGGLATDTQYF. This chain uses TRBV9 with TRBJ2-3, with 8 bases identical to TRBD2. Germline assignment: CDR1 SGDLS and CDR2 YYNGEE. The CDR3 is 15 amino acids. The V and J ends lost 0 bases and 2 bases, in that order; junction bases with no gene match: 2.